Listed below are T cell receptor beta chains from one sample, sequenced in a study of T cells in Graves' hyperthyroidism and ophthalmopathy. MiXCR, applied by TCRdb to the multiplex PCR reads, yields one record per CDR3 protein. The profile covers about 410,000 distinct CDR3 sequences, with around 15% appearing a single time and roughly 13% taken by the ten largest. Material: blood. These receptors were collected from a man aged 18 to 29 with Graves' ophthalmopathy. Each CDR3 is given with its conserved first and last residue. Fields, in order: CDR3 protein, CDR3 DNA, D gene, clone size, J gene, V gene. D genes are given only for firm matches. Size is stated for part of the rows, as once, few or many counts, or as a class when the clone is expanded.

CSAAQPGVLDYEQYF TGCAGTGCCGCTCAACCGGGAGTACTTGATTACGAGCAGTACTTC - many TRBJ2-7 TRBV20-1
CASSSASKQYF TGTGCCAGCAGCTCAGCAAGCAAGCAGTACTTC - many TRBJ2-7 TRBV7-2
CASTDALGANVLTF TGTGCCAGCACGGATGCGCTGGGGGCCAACGTCCTGACTTTC - - TRBJ2-6 TRBV19
CASSYLTTGELFF TGTGCCAGCAGTTACCTGACGACCGGGGAGCTGTTTTTT - many TRBJ2-2 TRBV6-5
CASRETVLNTEAFF TGTGCCAGCAGAGAGACAGTCTTGAACACTGAAGCTTTCTTT - many TRBJ1-1 TRBV6-1
CASSDTRGGTQYF TGTGCCAGCAGCGACACCCGGGGGGGGACCCAGTACTTC TRBD2 many TRBJ2-5 TRBV14
CASSPGPSWSYEQYF TGTGCCAGCAGTCCAGGACCCTCATGGTCCTACGAGCAGTACTTC - many TRBJ2-7 TRBV27
CASTPPGAPDTQYF TGTGCCAGCACGCCGCCAGGGGCTCCAGATACGCAGTATTTT - many TRBJ2-3 TRBV6-1
CASNPTSGRSNEQFF TGTGCCAGCAACCCTACTAGCGGGAGGTCTAATGAGCAGTTCTTC TRBD2 many TRBJ2-1 TRBV11-1
CASSWRGQNTEAFF TGTGCCAGCAGCTGGCGGGGCCAGAACACTGAAGCTTTCTTT - many TRBJ1-1 TRBV5-1
CASSQEGFGTTEAFF TGCGCCAGCAGCCAAGAAGGTTTCGGGACAACTGAAGCTTTCTTT - - TRBJ1-1 TRBV4-1
CASSPKWQGSSEQYF TGTGCCAGCAGCCCCAAGTGGCAGGGGAGCAGCGAGCAGTACTTC - many TRBJ2-7 TRBV7-8
CSAARGMGSTGELFF TGCAGTGCCGCTAGGGGGATGGGAAGCACCGGGGAGCTGTTTTTT - - TRBJ2-2 TRBV20-1
CASSLVGQGRVFF TGCGCCAGCAGCTTGGTTGGACAGGGGAGGGTGTTTTTT TRBD1 - TRBJ2-2 TRBV5-1
CASSLRSPTGLAYEQYF TGCGCCAGCAGCTTGCGTAGCCCCACAGGGCTAGCCTACGAGCAGTACTTC - - TRBJ2-7 TRBV5-1
CASSFRGGPYNEQFF TGTGCCAGCAGCTTTCGGGGGGGCCCCTACAATGAGCAGTTCTTC TRBD2 many TRBJ2-1 TRBV7-6
CASSSTSGGAYEQYF TGTGCCAGCAGCTCGACTAGCGGGGGGGCGTACGAGCAGTACTTC TRBD2 many TRBJ2-7 TRBV7-9
CASSEKSEVAFF TGTGCCAGCAGTGAAAAATCCGAGGTGGCTTTCTTT - - TRBJ1-1 TRBV6-1
CASSQTGAEETQYF TGTGCCAGCAGCCAGACAGGTGCGGAAGAGACCCAGTACTTC - many TRBJ2-5 TRBV5-8
CSAGTSEETQYF TGCAGTGCCGGGACTAGCGAAGAGACCCAGTACTTC TRBD2 many TRBJ2-5 TRBV20-1
CSTSRQGPYEQYF TGCAGTACCAGTCGACAGGGTCCCTACGAGCAGTACTTC TRBD1 few TRBJ2-7 TRBV20-1
CAWSVASTEAFF TGTGCCTGGAGTGTCGCTAGCACTGAAGCTTTCTTT - few TRBJ1-1 TRBV30
CATSEVGQGSPDTQYF TGTGCCACCAGTGAAGTGGGACAGGGGAGCCCAGATACGCAGTATTTT TRBD1 many TRBJ2-3 TRBV24-1
CASSQDGAGGPTDTQYF TGTGCCAGCAGCCAAGATGGGGCGGGGGGCCCCACAGATACGCAGTATTTT TRBD2 few TRBJ2-3 TRBV4-1
CASSPQGANLYNEQFF TGTGCCAGCAGTCCGCAGGGGGCGAATCTATACAATGAGCAGTTCTTC TRBD1 many TRBJ2-1 TRBV6-1
CASSLGVVNTEAFF TGTGCCAGCAGCTTAGGGGTTGTAAACACTGAAGCTTTCTTT - many TRBJ1-1 TRBV7-2
CATEGLYQETQYF TGTGCCACCGAGGGACTTTACCAAGAGACCCAGTACTTC - - TRBJ2-5 TRBV24-1
CASSTPLLAAKQETQYF TGTGCCAGCAGTACTCCCCTGCTAGCGGCTAAACAAGAGACCCAGTACTTC TRBD2 - TRBJ2-5 TRBV12-3/TRBV12-4
CASSPTGYPTGELFF TGTGCCAGCAGTCCGACAGGGTACCCCACCGGGGAGCTGTTTTTT TRBD1 many TRBJ2-2 TRBV27
CASSHVSGGANSYEQYF TGTGCCAGCAGTCATGTTAGCGGGGGGGCCAACTCCTACGAGCAGTACTTC TRBD2 - TRBJ2-7 TRBV7-9
CASSNRVRDTQYF TGTGCCAGCAGCAACAGGGTCAGAGATACGCAGTATTTT - many TRBJ2-3 TRBV7-2
CAWSAPGLNNEQFF TGTGCCTGGAGTGCCCCGGGACTGAACAATGAGCAGTTCTTC - many TRBJ2-1 TRBV30
CASSTGTDETQYF TGTGCCAGCAGCACCGGGACGGATGAGACCCAGTACTTC - many TRBJ2-5 TRBV9
CSASSGSGETEQFF TGCAGTGCTAGTTCTGGTAGCGGGGAGACTGAGCAGTTCTTC TRBD2 many TRBJ2-1 TRBV20-1
CASSLGAGGDYNEQFF TGTGCCAGCAGCTTAGGAGCGGGAGGGGACTACAATGAGCAGTTCTTC TRBD2 many TRBJ2-1 TRBV11-2
CASSEWVGNQPQHF TGTGCCAGCAGTGAATGGGTGGGCAATCAGCCCCAGCATTTT - few TRBJ1-5 TRBV6-4
CASSFVTSGRSETQYF TGTGCCAGCAGCTTCGTGACTAGCGGGAGGTCGGAGACCCAGTACTTC TRBD2 many TRBJ2-5 TRBV7-8
CASSLAWGTGGIYEQYF TGTGCCAGCAGCTTAGCTTGGGGGACAGGGGGAATCTACGAGCAGTACTTC TRBD1 many TRBJ2-7 TRBV7-9
CASSLEVGSAGETQYF TGTGCCAGCAGTTTAGAGGTCGGGAGCGCCGGCGAGACCCAGTACTTC - many TRBJ2-5 TRBV12-3/TRBV12-4
CASSPFTGGQNTGELFF TGCGCCAGCAGCCCCTTTACAGGGGGACAGAACACCGGGGAGCTGTTTTTT TRBD1 - TRBJ2-2 TRBV4-1
CASSVSGTGGNQETQYF TGTGCCAGCAGTGTGTCCGGGACAGGGGGTAACCAAGAGACCCAGTACTTC TRBD1 many TRBJ2-5 TRBV6-1
CASSEGVPSGNTIYF TGTGCCAGCAGTGAAGGGGTACCCTCTGGAAACACCATATATTTT - many TRBJ1-3 TRBV6-1
CASSEGTPPTDTQYF TGTGCCAGCAGTGAAGGGACACCACCTACAGATACGCAGTATTTT - many TRBJ2-3 TRBV6-1
CASSVWRRKDGNTIYF TGTGCCAGCAGTGTTTGGAGACGAAAGGATGGAAACACCATATATTTT - few TRBJ1-3 TRBV2
CSATAGGGPNYGYTF TGCAGTGCTACCGCAGGTGGAGGTCCCAACTATGGCTACACCTTC - many TRBJ1-2 TRBV20-1
CASSLGLTDGYTF TGTGCCAGCAGCTTAGGGCTGACAGATGGCTACACCTTC - many TRBJ1-2 TRBV13
CASSVGNRETAFF TGTGCCAGCAGCGTAGGTAACAGGGAAACTGCTTTCTTT - many TRBJ1-1 TRBV9
CASSKLWGPNQPQHF TGTGCCAGCAGCAAACTCTGGGGGCCCAATCAGCCCCAGCATTTT - many TRBJ1-5 TRBV7-2
CASTVSRETQYF TGTGCCAGCACGGTTAGCAGGGAGACCCAGTACTTC - many TRBJ2-5 TRBV11-3
CASSLGKGGGGDEQFF TGTGCCAGCAGTTTGGGTAAAGGGGGAGGGGGCGATGAGCAGTTCTTC - many TRBJ2-1 TRBV12-3/TRBV12-4
CANSQAWSVNTGELFF TGCGCCAACAGCCAAGCCTGGTCGGTGAACACCGGGGAGCTGTTTTTT - - TRBJ2-2 TRBV4-1
CASSLAWSSYNEQFF TGTGCCAGCAGCTTAGCGTGGAGCTCCTACAATGAGCAGTTCTTC - many TRBJ2-1 TRBV7-2